This TCR beta chain was found in a study of shared clonotypes between healthy human individuals. The CDR3 sequence is 16 residues long. CDR1 is LGHNA and CDR2 is YNFKEQ in the germline V gene. J was trimmed by 8 bases and V by 1 base; bases with no gene match: 10. Here immunoSEQ multiplex PCR was the method, and the copy in TCRdb shows in-frame clones only, minus some. The repertoire holds some 1,100,000 clones, approximately 80% seen once, with about 0.52% in the top ten. The sample holds a few counts of this clone. This TCR was sampled from a man aged 18 to 30 in good health. Some clones in this sample may be carry-over from other donors' samples. J is TRBJ2-1 and V is TRBV4-2; the match to TRBD1 covers 8 bases. The sequencing input was memory CD4+ T cells from PBMCs. Sample subset: CD45RA-negative fraction. Here the CDR3 DNA reads TGTGCCAGCAGCCAAGGACTAGTAGGGGGACAGGATGAGCAGTTCTTC. Its translation: CASSQGLVGGQDEQFF.